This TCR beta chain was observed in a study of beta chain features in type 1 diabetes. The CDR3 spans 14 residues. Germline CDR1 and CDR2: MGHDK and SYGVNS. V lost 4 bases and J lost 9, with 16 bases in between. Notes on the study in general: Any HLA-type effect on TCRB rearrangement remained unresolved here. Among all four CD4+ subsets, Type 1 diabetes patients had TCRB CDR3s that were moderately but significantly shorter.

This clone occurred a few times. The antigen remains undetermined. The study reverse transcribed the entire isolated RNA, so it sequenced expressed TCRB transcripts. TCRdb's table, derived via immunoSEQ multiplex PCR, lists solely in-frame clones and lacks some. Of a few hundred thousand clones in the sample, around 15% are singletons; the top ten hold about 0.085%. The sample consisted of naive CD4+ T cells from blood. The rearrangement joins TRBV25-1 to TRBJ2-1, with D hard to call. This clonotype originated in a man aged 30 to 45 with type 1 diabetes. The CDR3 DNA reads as TGTGCCAGCAGTGGAACACGACGGTCGGGTGAGCAGTTCTTC. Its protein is CASSGTRRSGEQFF.